A single sample is the source of the 13 T cell receptor beta chains below, sequenced in a study of T cells in Graves' hyperthyroidism and ophthalmopathy. The source material, RNA transcripts, was used to amplify TCR beta CDR3 regions. During a first-round RT-PCR of the TCR CDR3, the HTBI primer set was used. TCRdb re-analysed the multiplex PCR reads in MiXCR, keeping a single row per CDR3 protein. Among 30,000 to 45,000 distinct CDR3 sequences listed, 40% to 65% were seen once. The sequenced sample was blood. The receptor source for this set is a man in his forties or fifties with Graves' ophthalmopathy.

By share of the sample, this clonotype is medium-sized. The V call is TRBV15, the J call TRBJ2-1, with 9 bases matching TRBD1. This CDR3 region has 14 residues. The J segment lost 5 bases and the V segment lost 7 bases, leaving 6 bases of the junction unmatched. In germline, CDR1 is LNHNV, CDR2 YYDKDF (reference sequence). Here the CDR3 DNA reads TGTGCCACCACGCCGGGACAGGGAGACAATGAGCAGTTCTTC. Its protein is CATTPGQGDNEQFF.

The rearrangement uses TRBV9 and TRBJ2-1; 7 bases align to TRBD1. The V gene end was trimmed by 2 bases and the J gene end by 12 bases; junction bases not matched to a gene: 17. This CDR3 has 16 residues. CDR1 is SGDLS and CDR2 is YYNGEE in the germline V gene. The CDR3 loop reads CASSVTGDPSTDTQFF. The CDR3 coding sequence is TGTGCCAGCAGCGTTACAGGGGACCCTAGCACAGATACGCAGTTCTTC. Full variable domain (outside the CDR3, taken from reference TRBV9 and TRBJ2-1): DSGVTQTPKHLITATGQRVTLRCSPRSGDLSVYWYQQSLDQGLQFLIQYYNGEERAKGNILERFSAQQFPDLHSELNLSSLELGDSALYFCASSVTGDPSTDTQFFGPGTRLTVL.

As regards this clonotype: It is likely a read error, because the conserved phenylalanine at the end of the CDR3 is missing. The V call is TRBV7-2, the J call TRBJ2-3; D remains ambiguous. V lost 7 bases and J 2 bases, leaving 22 bases between the germline ends. Germline V gene lookup returns CDR1 SGHTA and CDR2 FQGNSA. This CDR3 is built from 17 residues. CDR3 region: CASTPQLGGRATDTQYL. The DNA of the CDR3 is TGTGCCAGCACCCCTCAATTAGGCGGTCGGGCCACAGATACGCAGTATTTA.

This clonotype has at least ten counts. The V gene is TRBV20-1, the J gene TRBJ2-1; 15 nucleotides align to TRBD2. Germline loops: CDR1 DFQATT, CDR2 SNEGSKA (reference sequence). The CDR3 covers 19 residues. The V segment lost 6 bases and the J segment 6 bases; nucleotides outside the gene matches: 18. The CDR3 DNA reads as TGCAGTGCCAGGCGATTTGGGACTAGCGGGAGGAGGGGGGCCAATGAGCAGTTCTTC. Amino acids: CSARRFGTSGRRGANEQFF.

The chain combines TRBV7-8 with TRBJ2-3; D not resolved. This CDR3 spans 13 amino acids. Germline V gene sequence: CDR1 SGHVS, CDR2 FQNEAQ. Deletions cut 3 bases from V and 3 bases from J, with 7 bases between. CDR3 DNA: TGTGCCAGCAGCTTGGGGAAGACAGATACGCAGTATTTT. It encodes CASSLGKTDTQYF. The full variable domain, its missing parts supplied by reference TRBV7-8 and TRBJ2-3, is GAGVSQSPRYKVAKRGQDVALRCDPISGHVSLFWYQQALGQGPEFLTYFQNEAQLDKSGLPSDRFFAERPEGSVSTLKIQRTQQEDSAVYLCASSLGKTDTQYFGPGTRLTVL.

Concerning this clonotype itself: Without the conserved terminal phenylalanine or tryptophan, this CDR3 likely stems from a read error. No DNA is shown, since the ends of the CDR3 on it are uncertain; the CDR3 is the one TCRdb lists. J is TRBJ1-4 and V is TRBV12-3 or TRBV12-4. The CDR3 length equals 9 residues, ends included. CDR3 region: CASSLVAGL.

The chain recombines TRBV12-3 or TRBV12-4 with TRBJ1-2, with 7 positions matching TRBD1. V shed 4 bases and J 5 bases; nucleotides not matched to a gene: 7. The CDR3 spans 14 residues. This CDR3 is CASSSRGTAYGYTF. CDR3 nucleotides: TGTGCCAGCAGTTCGCGAGGGACAGCGTATGGCTACACCTTC.

This clonotype was counted ten times or more. V and J are TRBV30 and TRBJ2-3; D might be TRBD2 (5 bases). The CDR3 covers 17 residues. CDR1 is GTSNPN, CDR2 SVGIG, per germline (reference sequence). Between the trimmed V and J ends, which lost 0 bases and 3 bases, there was a span of 19 bases. This chain's CDR3 is CAWSVQSPAVGTDTQYF. The CDR3 region has the DNA TGTGCCTGGAGTGTACAGTCCCCAGCGGTGGGGACAGATACGCAGTATTTT. Filled out from reference TRBV30 and TRBJ2-3, the complete variable domain reads SQTIHQWPATLVQPVGSPLSLECTVEGTSNPNLYWYRQAAGRGLQLLFYSVGIGQISSEVPQNLSASRPQDRQFILSSKKLLLSDSGFYLCAWSVQSPAVGTDTQYFGPGTRLTVL.

This clonotype showed up many times. CDR3 coding DNA: TGCAGTGCTATATCCCCCCAGGGGGCATTCTATGGCTACACCTTC. Translation gives CSAISPQGAFYGYTF. The J gene is TRBJ1-2, the V gene TRBV20-1; 8 bases line up with TRBD1. The CDR3 has 15 amino acids. V dropped 4 bases and J dropped 4; count of bases not matched to a gene: 11. The V gene's germline CDR1 is DFQATT and CDR2 SNEGSKA (reference sequence).

Points on this clonotype: One end of the junction is discordant with germline, which a read error may explain. The V call is TRBV15, the J call TRBJ2-4; weak D call: TRBD2 (5 bases). From germline, CDR1 is LNHNV and CDR2 YYDKDF (reference sequence). The CDR3 has 12 amino acids. The CDR3 region is CATSRRGAIRYF. The CDR3 region has the DNA TGTGCCACCAGCAGACGGGGTGCCATTCGGTACTTC.

Turning to this clonotype: This may come from a read error, since a much larger clone is one base off. The chain is built from TRBV7-8 and TRBJ2-2; 8 nucleotides match TRBD1. The CDR3 extends over 17 amino acids. Germline values: CDR1 SGHVS, CDR2 FQNEAQ. The J segment lost 1 base and the V segment lost 7 bases, leaving 11 bases of the junction unmatched. This CDR3 is CASNSGGQGMNTGELFF. The CDR3 nucleotides read TGTGCCAGCAATAGCGGAGGACAGGGCATGAACACCGGGGAGCTGTTTTTT.

This chain joins TRBV20-1 and TRBJ2-1; the match to TRBD2 covers 7 bases. The CDR3 loop spans 13 amino acids. CDR1 and CDR2 from the germline V gene are DFQATT and SNEGSKA (reference sequence). Trimming cost V 5 bases and J 8 bases; bases outside gene matches: 9. CDR3 sequence reads: CSASRLASHEQFF. The CDR3 DNA is TGCAGTGCTTCCCGACTAGCTTCCCATGAGCAGTTCTTC.

The chain employs TRBV20-1 and TRBJ1-1; D possibly corresponds to TRBD1 (6 bases). Germline CDR1 is DFQATT and CDR2 is SNEGSKA (reference sequence). The CDR3 loop spans 14 amino acids. The germline V and J ends were trimmed by 5 bases and 8 bases, with 21 bases remaining between them. DNA for the CDR3: TGCAGTGCTTGGCCTAGCGGGGGCATCACGGAAGCTTTCTTT. This translates into CSAWPSGGITEAFF.